This T cell receptor (beta chain) comes out of a study of patients and donors after allogeneic stem cell transplantation (dated by TCRdb to 2018 to 2021). Including cysteine and phenylalanine, the CDR3 has 14 amino acids. The entry retains the CDR3 DNA only, 42 bases that are in frame from base 1. The germline ends are 13 bases apart after V is trimmed by 4 bases and J by 4 bases. CDR1 and CDR2, looked up from the germline V gene, are SGHTA and FQGNSA. Receptor amplification or capture employed RT-PCR. Sequencer: NextSeq 550. TCRdb redid the processing of the public reads, applying fastp at Q25 and MiXCR, and retained in-frame beta chains. Rows are unified per CDR3 protein, each entry keeping the most common DNA and genes. Recorded for this sample are about 960,000 distinct CDR3 sequences; about a sixth of them occurred a single time. Jointly, the top ten make up roughly 6% of the sample. Of note for this clonotype: This clone's antigen is unknown. Base qualities are missing; no much larger clone stands one base away.

Recombination joined TRBV7-2 with TRBJ1-2, with TRBD1 perhaps the D gene, on 6 matching bases. The sequence was obtained from a human donor who was either an allogeneic HSCT recipient or a stem cell or donor lymphocyte infusion donor (not recorded which). It is not recorded whose cells these are; they may come from a transplant donor. Source material: blood, either unsorted or a sorted T cell fraction (not recorded which). The DNA sequence follows: TGTGCCAGCAGCTCAGGGGTATTGGGCTATGGCTACACCTTC. It translates as CASSSGVLGYGYTF.